These 27 T cell receptor beta chains were all obtained from the same sample, sequenced in a study of cytomegalovirus exposure and HLA in healthy donors. The PCR contained 60 Vbeta and 13 Jbeta primers. The method was immunoSEQ multiplex PCR; TCRdb's version includes in-frame clones alone and lacks a portion of them. The sample has some 140,000 clones; roughly 79% are singletons. The specimen sequenced was PBMCs. Source of these receptors: a man between 18 and 29 years old in good health and CMV-seronegative.

This chain uses TRBV4-2 with TRBJ2-1; TRBD1 aligns across 11 bases. Germline-derived CDR1 and CDR2 are LGHNA and YNFKEQ. V trimming: 2 bases; J trimming: 6 bases; junction bases outside the gene matches: 9. This CDR3 is 17 amino acids long. CDR3 coding DNA: TGTGCCAGCAGCCAACGGGTGGGGACAGGGGGTGGCAATGAGCAGTTCTTC. This codes for CASSQRVGTGGGNEQFF.

This chain uses TRBV6-5 with TRBJ2-1; TRBD1 agrees at 11 bases. Germline lookup yields CDR1 MNHEY and CDR2 SVGAGI. V dropped 5 bases and J dropped 7; count of bases not matched to a gene: 7. This CDR3 comprises 15 residues. CDR3 loop: CASSTGTGGRNEQFF. Here the CDR3 DNA reads TGTGCCAGCAGTACCGGGACAGGGGGACGGAATGAGCAGTTCTTC.

The chain combines TRBV28 with TRBJ1-3; TRBD1 agrees at 8 bases. This CDR3 is built from 17 residues. With V trimmed by 4 bases and J by 0 bases, 8 bases remained unmatched. In germline, CDR1 is MDHEN, CDR2 SYDVKM. Here the CDR3 DNA reads TGTGCCAGCAGTTCACGGACAGGGTCGAGCTCTGGAAACACCATATATTTT. It yields the protein CASSSRTGSSSGNTIYF.

The chain recombines TRBV15 with TRBJ2-1, with TRBD2 identical over 16 bases. The junction had 9 bases not matched to a gene; V was cut back by 5 bases and J by 2 bases. The CDR3 has 19 residues. CDR1 and CDR2 (germline): LNHNV, YYDKDF (reference sequence). Here the CDR3 reads CATSGTGTSGGVTYNEQFF. DNA of the CDR3: TGTGCCACCAGCGGTACCGGGACTAGCGGGGGGGTAACCTACAATGAGCAGTTCTTC.

V is TRBV9 and J is TRBJ2-3; D remains unclear. Germline CDR1 reads SGDLS; CDR2 reads YYNGEE. Trimming cost V 0 bases and J 2 bases, with 7 bases left between them. The CDR3 contains 14 residues. CDR3 coding DNA: TGTGCCAGCAGCGTAGGTCGACACACAGATACGCAGTATTTT. Translating gives CASSVGRHTDTQYF. Based on the CDR3 plus reference TRBV9 and TRBJ2-3, the full variable domain is DSGVTQTPKHLITATGQRVTLRCSPRSGDLSVYWYQQSLDQGLQFLIQYYNGEERAKGNILERFSAQQFPDLHSELNLSSLELGDSALYFCASSVGRHTDTQYFGPGTRLTVL.

This clone was observed a handful of times. The rearrangement joins TRBV18 to TRBJ2-2; D possibly corresponds to TRBD1 (5 bases). CDR1 is KGHSH, CDR2 LQKENI, per germline. Trimming took 0 bases from V and 6 from J, leaving 5 bases between them. This CDR3 spans 13 amino acids. CDR3 loop: CASSPPGAGELFF. The CDR3 DNA is TGTGCCAGCTCACCACCAGGGGCCGGGGAGCTGTTTTTT.

In this sample, this clone turned up once. The chain couples TRBV5-1 to TRBJ2-3; tentatively, D is TRBD2 (5 bases). Germline-derived CDR1 and CDR2 are SGHRS and YFSETQ. V was clipped by 0 bases and J by 8 bases, with 16 bases between them. The CDR3 totals 15 residues. CDR3 sequence (DNA): TGCGCCAGCAGCTTGGAGCCGGCAGGACTTGGTACGCAGTATTTT. Translated: CASSLEPAGLGTQYF.

This clone was seen more than once but under ten times. It may be a read error: a sequence one base away is much more abundant. The gene calls are TRBV6-4 and TRBJ1-6, with TRBD1 matching over 7 bases. This CDR3 contains 15 residues. Germline V gives CDR1 MRHNA, CDR2 SNTAGT. V shed 0 bases and J 10 bases; nucleotides not matched to a gene: 6. The CDR3 DNA sequence: TGTGCCAGCAGTGACTCGGGGCACAGGGGATCACCCCTCCACTTT. Protein: CASSDSGHRGSPLHF.

This sequence joins TRBV7-8 and TRBJ2-5; tentatively, D is TRBD2 (6 bases). The DNA end lines up better with TRBJ2-7; the J call may be wrong. Germline CDR1 is SGHVS and CDR2 is FQNEAQ. The CDR3 has 12 amino acids. CDR3 in DNA: TGTGCCAGCAGCTGGAGGGCCTACGAGCAGTACTTC. Translating it yields CASSWRAYEQYF.

The chain joins TRBV6-6 to TRBJ1-2; a weak D match, TRBD1 (5 bases). CDR3 length: 12 residues. From germline, CDR1 is MNHNY and CDR2 SVGAGI (reference sequence). Trimming took 6 bases from V and 6 from J, leaving 11 bases between them. The CDR3, as DNA: TGTGCCAGCAGCCACGGGGGGAATGGCTACACCTTC. Its translation: CASSHGGNGYTF.

V gene TRBV4-2 combines with J gene TRBJ2-3; the D is unclear. The V end lost 0 bases, the J end lost 2 bases, and 12 bases lay between the germline ends. CDR1 is LGHNA, CDR2 YNFKEQ, per germline. The CDR3 is 16 amino acids. The CDR3 is CASSQDIATSTDTQYF. The CDR3 DNA is TGTGCCAGCAGCCAAGATATCGCAACATCCACAGATACGCAGTATTTT.

This clone was found a few times. V gene TRBV5-1 combines with J gene TRBJ1-1; TRBD1 matches at 9 bases. CDR3 length equals 16 residues. CDR1 SGHRS and CDR2 YFSETQ come from the germline V gene. The V gene end was trimmed by 2 bases and the J gene end by 3 bases; junction bases not matched to a gene: 8. The CDR3, as DNA: TGCGCCAGCAGCTTCATGGTACAGGGGGCGGACACTGAAGCTTTCTTT. Its translation is CASSFMVQGADTEAFF.

As regards this clone: This specimen includes other DNA sequences encoding the same CDR3. The chain combines TRBV2 with TRBJ1-5; 7 bases agree with TRBD1. V was pared by 4 bases and J by 5 bases, with 2 bases of the junction left unmatched. The CDR3 has 13 amino acids. CDR1 is SNHLY and CDR2 is FYNNEI in the germline V gene. The CDR3 DNA sequence: TGTGCCAGCAGTGGGACAGGTGATCAGCCCCAGCATTTT. Translated: CASSGTGDQPQHF.

The chain has TRBV19 and TRBJ1-1; D is unresolved. The germline V gene has CDR1 LNHDA and CDR2 SQIVND (reference sequence). CDR3 length: 14 amino acids. The V gene lost 3 bases and the J gene lost 0 bases, with 8 bases spanning the gap. CDR3 in amino acids: CASSIALMNTEAFF. The CDR3 DNA reads TGTGCCAGTAGTATCGCACTAATGAACACTGAAGCTTTCTTT.

The chain recombines TRBV15 with TRBJ2-2; no definite D call. CDR1 LNHNV and CDR2 YYDKDF come from the germline V gene (reference sequence). V dropped 5 bases and J dropped 3 bases, with 4 bases sitting between them. This CDR3 spans 12 amino acids. The CDR3 DNA reads as TGTGCCACCAGCGTAGACACCGGGGAGCTGTTTTTT. This sequence encodes CATSVDTGELFF. Full variable domain (missing parts from reference TRBV15 and TRBJ2-2): DAMVIQNPRYQVTQFGKPVTLSCSQTLNHNVMYWYQQKSSQAPKLLFHYYDKDFNNEADTPDNFQSRRPNTSFCFLDIRSPGLGDTAMYLCATSVDTGELFFGEGSRLTVL.

This clone was picked up a small number of times. V is TRBV6-1 and J is TRBJ2-5, with D perhaps TRBD1 (5 bases). Germline V gives CDR1 MNHNS, CDR2 SASEGT. This CDR3 is built from 15 residues. V lost 3 bases and J 5 bases, leaving 16 bases between the germline ends. In DNA, the CDR3 is TGTGCCAGCAGTGAGGATTTCTGGGGCCGCGAGACCCAGTACTTC. This gives the protein CASSEDFWGRETQYF.

The chain uses TRBV7-6 and TRBJ1-5; 12 bases line up with TRBD1. Germline V CDR1 and CDR2: SGHVS, FNYEAQ. After removal of 5 bases from V and 9 bases from J, the junction contained 5 bases not matched to a gene. This CDR3 is built from 14 residues. The CDR3 DNA sequence: TGTGCCAGCAGCCCGGGGACAGGGGGCCGGCCCCAGCATTTT. This gives the protein CASSPGTGGRPQHF.

The V gene is TRBV5-4, the J gene TRBJ2-7; the D gene is possibly TRBD1 (6 bases). The CDR3 is made up of 15 amino acids. Trimming left V 0 bases short and J 2 bases short, with 12 bases between. CDR1 is SGHNT and CDR2 is YYREEE in the germline V gene (reference sequence). This CDR3 is CASSLDGGQPYEQYF. The CDR3 DNA reads TGTGCCAGCAGCTTGGATGGGGGCCAGCCCTACGAGCAGTACTTC.

V usage is TRBV2 and J usage is TRBJ2-1; 7 bases match TRBD1. CDR3 length equals 15 residues. V trimming: 7 bases; J trimming: 0 bases; junction bases outside the gene matches: 6. The germline V gene has CDR1 SNHLY and CDR2 FYNNEI. CDR3 in amino acids: CASNRDRPSYNEQFF. The DNA of the CDR3 is TGTGCCAGCAACCGGGACAGACCCTCCTACAATGAGCAGTTCTTC.

V gene TRBV2 combines with J gene TRBJ2-3; perhaps TRBD1 as D (5 bases). Per germline, CDR1 SNHLY and CDR2 FYNNEI. Trimming pared 4 bases from V and 2 bases from J, leaving 10 bases between. This CDR3 has 14 amino acids. For the CDR3, the DNA is TGTGCCAGCAGTGCCCGACAGCACACAGATACGCAGTATTTT. It encodes CASSARQHTDTQYF.

V usage is TRBV18 and J usage is TRBJ2-2; weak D call: TRBD2 (6 bases). CDR1 is KGHSH and CDR2 is LQKENI in the germline V gene. The CDR3 is 14 amino acids. Trimming took off 8 bases at V and 2 bases at J, with 12 bases between the two ends. The chain's CDR3 is CASTFGGNTGELFF. The CDR3 coding sequence is TGTGCCAGCACGTTCGGGGGTAACACCGGGGAGCTGTTTTTT.

The chain links TRBV6-5 to TRBJ1-1; no reliable D call. CDR1 and CDR2 (germline): MNHEY, SVGAGI. This CDR3 has 14 residues. V was shortened by 6 bases and J by 1 base, with 12 bases between the two germline ends. The CDR3 loop is CASRYLTGNTEAFF. CDR3 DNA sequence: TGTGCCAGCAGATACCTTACTGGGAACACTGAAGCTTTCTTT.

The genes are TRBV7-9 and TRBJ2-2; the D gene is possibly TRBD1 (6 bases). Trimming cost V 8 bases and J 5 bases, with 15 bases left between them. The CDR3 loop spans 14 amino acids. Germline V gene data show CDR1 as SEHNR and CDR2 as FQNEAQ (reference sequence). The CDR3 region is CASATMDSTGELFF. In nucleotides, the CDR3 is TGTGCCAGCGCCACAATGGACAGTACCGGGGAGCTGTTTTTT.

V is TRBV7-2 and J is TRBJ1-4; TRBD1 agrees at 8 bases. The CDR3 contains 15 residues. Trimming at V came to 2 bases and at J to 7 bases, leaving 6 bases not matched to a gene. CDR1 and CDR2 (germline): SGHTA, FQGNSA. Here the CDR3 DNA reads TGTGCCAGCAGCTTAAGACAGGGGAATATTGAAAAACTGTTTTTT. Translated, it gives CASSLRQGNIEKLFF.

The chain links TRBV30 to TRBJ1-4; 11 nucleotides match TRBD1. V lost 0 bases to trimming and J lost 5 bases; unmatched junction nucleotides: 5. Germline V gene lookup returns CDR1 GTSNPN and CDR2 SVGIG (reference sequence). The CDR3 runs to 16 residues. CDR3 sequence reads: CAWSVRGTGGNEKLFF. CDR3 nucleotides: TGTGCCTGGAGTGTAAGGGGGACAGGGGGAAATGAAAAACTGTTTTTT. The full variable domain, completed using reference TRBV30 and TRBJ1-4, is SQTIHQWPATLVQPVGSPLSLECTVEGTSNPNLYWYRQAAGRGLQLLFYSVGIGQISSEVPQNLSASRPQDRQFILSSKKLLLSDSGFYLCAWSVRGTGGNEKLFFGSGTQLSVL.

The chain has TRBV4-2 and TRBJ1-6; D call uncertain. V was cut by 2 bases and J by 0 bases, with 14 bases left in between. The germline gives CDR1 LGHNA, CDR2 YNFKEQ. The length of the CDR3 is 18 residues. This chain's CDR3 is CASSQIPTGSSYNSPLHF. For the CDR3, the DNA is TGTGCCAGCAGCCAAATCCCCACCGGGAGCTCCTATAATTCACCCCTCCACTTT.

This chain connects TRBV7-2 to TRBJ2-3; D is uncertain. Germline CDR1 SGHTA, CDR2 FQGNSA. V lost 4 bases to trimming and J lost 3 bases, with 20 bases between them. The CDR3 contains 17 residues. The CDR3 DNA is TGTGCCAGCAGCTCCGTCCACAGTTTTACCTCTACAGATACGCAGTATTTT. This gives the protein CASSSVHSFTSTDTQYF.